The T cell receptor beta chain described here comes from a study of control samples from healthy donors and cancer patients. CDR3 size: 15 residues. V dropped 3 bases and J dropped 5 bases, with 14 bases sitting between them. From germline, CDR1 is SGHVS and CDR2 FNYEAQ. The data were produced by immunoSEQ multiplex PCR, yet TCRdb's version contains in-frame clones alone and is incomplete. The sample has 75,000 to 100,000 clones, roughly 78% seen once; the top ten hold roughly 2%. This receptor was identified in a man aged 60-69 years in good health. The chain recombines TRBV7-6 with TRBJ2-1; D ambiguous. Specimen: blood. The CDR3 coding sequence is TGTGCCAGCAGCTTTACGAACTTTTGGGACAATGAGCAGTTCTTC. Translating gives CASSFTNFWDNEQFF.